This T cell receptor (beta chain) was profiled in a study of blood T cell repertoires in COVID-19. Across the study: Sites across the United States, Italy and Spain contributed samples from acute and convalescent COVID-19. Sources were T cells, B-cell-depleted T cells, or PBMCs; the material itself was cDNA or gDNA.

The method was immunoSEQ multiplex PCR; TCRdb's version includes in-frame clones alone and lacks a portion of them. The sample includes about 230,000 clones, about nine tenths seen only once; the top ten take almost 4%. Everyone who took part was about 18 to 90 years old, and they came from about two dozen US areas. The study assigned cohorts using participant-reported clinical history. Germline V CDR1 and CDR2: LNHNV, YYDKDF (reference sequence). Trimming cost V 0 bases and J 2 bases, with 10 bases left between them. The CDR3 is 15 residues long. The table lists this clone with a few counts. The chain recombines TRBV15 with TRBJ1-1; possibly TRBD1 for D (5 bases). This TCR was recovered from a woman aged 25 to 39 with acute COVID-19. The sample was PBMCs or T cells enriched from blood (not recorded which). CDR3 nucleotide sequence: TGTGCCACCAGCAGAGAGGTGGACAAAAACACTGAAGCTTTCTTT. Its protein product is CATSREVDKNTEAFF.